This T cell receptor (delta chain) was sequenced during a study of Vδ1+ human thymocytes. Study outcomes and limitations: Highly polyclonal TRG and TRD repertoires with Gaussian CDR3 length distributions appeared in thymus.

This CDR3 comprises 18 residues. Germline CDR1 and CDR2: TSWWSYY and QGS. Trimming shortened V by 3 bases and J by 6 bases, and 26 bases separated the two germline ends. RNA was extracted from the cells and then reverse transcribed. The CDR3 regions were amplified by multiplex PCR from V-gene primers to a constant-region primer. TCRdb reprocessed the multiplex PCR reads using CATT. Altogether around 56,000 delta-chain clones are present, approximately 16% being singletons, with the ten largest covering approximately 0.4%. As for this clone: What it binds is not known.

This clonotype originated in a girl under three years old who had congenital heart surgery. The sample consisted of Vdelta1+ gamma-delta thymocytes from the thymus. Subset in this sample: FACS-sorted CD3+ TCRalphabeta- TCRVdelta1+ TCRVdelta2- thymocytes. The chain combines TRDV1 with TRDJ1; D call uncertain. The CDR3 DNA is TGTGCTCTTGGGGACCAACGCGAGATCCCTCCCGAAGCAAATAAACTCATCTTT. It codes for CALGDQREIPPEANKLIF.